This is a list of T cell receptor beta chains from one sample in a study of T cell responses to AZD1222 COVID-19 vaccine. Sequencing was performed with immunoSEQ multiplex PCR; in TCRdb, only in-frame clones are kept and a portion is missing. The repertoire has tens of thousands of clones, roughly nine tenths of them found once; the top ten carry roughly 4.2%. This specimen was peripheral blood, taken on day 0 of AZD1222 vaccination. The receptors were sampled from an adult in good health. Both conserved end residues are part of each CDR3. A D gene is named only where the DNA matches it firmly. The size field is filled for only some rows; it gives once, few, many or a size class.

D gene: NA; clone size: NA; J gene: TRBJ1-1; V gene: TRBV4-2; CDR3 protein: CASSQAGLGQSNTEAFF; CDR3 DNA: TGTGCCAGCAGCCAAGCGGGCTTGGGCCAGTCGAACACTGAAGCTTTCTTT
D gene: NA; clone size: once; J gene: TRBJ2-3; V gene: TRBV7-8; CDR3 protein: CASSLEVARGGTQYF; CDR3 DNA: TGTGCCAGCAGCTTAGAAGTAGCCAGGGGAGGTACGCAGTATTTT
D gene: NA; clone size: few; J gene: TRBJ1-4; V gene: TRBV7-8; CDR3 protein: CASTPRFRQRSEKLFF; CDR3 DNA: TGTGCCAGCACCCCGCGGTTTAGGCAGAGAAGTGAAAAACTGTTTTTT
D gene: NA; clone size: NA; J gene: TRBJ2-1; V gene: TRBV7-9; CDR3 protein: CASGRSSYNEQFF; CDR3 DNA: TGTGCCAGCGGGAGGAGCTCCTACAATGAGCAGTTCTTC
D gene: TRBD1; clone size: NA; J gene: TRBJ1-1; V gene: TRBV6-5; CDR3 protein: CASSPEGATTFF; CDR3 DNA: TGTGCCAGCAGTCCAGAGGGGGCTACGACTTTCTTT
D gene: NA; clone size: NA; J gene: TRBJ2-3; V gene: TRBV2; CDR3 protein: CASSVGGQTQYF; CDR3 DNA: TGTGCCAGCAGTGTGGGGGGGCAGACGCAGTATTTT
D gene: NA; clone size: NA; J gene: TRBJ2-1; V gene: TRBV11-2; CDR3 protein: CASSLQGPSYNEQFF; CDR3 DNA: TGTGCCAGCAGCTTACAGGGCCCCTCCTACAATGAGCAGTTCTTC
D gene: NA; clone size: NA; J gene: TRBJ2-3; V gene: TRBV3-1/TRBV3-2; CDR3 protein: CASSQAKMQYF; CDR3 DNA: TGTGCCAGCAGCCAAGCTAAGATGCAGTATTTT
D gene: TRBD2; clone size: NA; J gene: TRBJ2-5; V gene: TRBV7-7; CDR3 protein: CASSRTSGGAVRETQYF; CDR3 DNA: TGTGCCAGCAGCCGGACTAGCGGGGGGGCGGTGCGGGAGACCCAGTACTTC
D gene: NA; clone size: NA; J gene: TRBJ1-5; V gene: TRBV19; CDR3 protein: CASTAPGGFGNQPQHF; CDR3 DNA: TGTGCCAGTACTGCACCCGGGGGCTTCGGCAATCAGCCCCAGCATTTT
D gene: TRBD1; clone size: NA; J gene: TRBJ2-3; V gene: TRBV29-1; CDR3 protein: CSVEQGAVTDTQYF; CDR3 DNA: TGCAGCGTTGAGCAGGGGGCAGTGACAGATACGCAGTATTTT
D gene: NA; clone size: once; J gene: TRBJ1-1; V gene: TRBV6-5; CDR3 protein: CASTKHRGTEAFF; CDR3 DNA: TGTGCCAGCACCAAACATAGGGGTACTGAAGCTTTCTTT
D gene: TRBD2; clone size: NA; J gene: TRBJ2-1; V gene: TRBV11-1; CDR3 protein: CASSSGSNEQFF; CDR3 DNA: TGTGCCAGCAGCAGCGGGAGCAATGAGCAGTTCTTC
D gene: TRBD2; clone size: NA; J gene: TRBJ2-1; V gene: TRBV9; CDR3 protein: CASGTSTSYNEQFF; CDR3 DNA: TGTGCCAGCGGGACTAGCACGTCCTACAATGAGCAGTTCTTC
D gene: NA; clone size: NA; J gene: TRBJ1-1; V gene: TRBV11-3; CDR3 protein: CASSAQGFEEAFF; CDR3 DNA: TGTGCCAGCAGCGCACAGGGCTTTGAGGAAGCTTTCTTT
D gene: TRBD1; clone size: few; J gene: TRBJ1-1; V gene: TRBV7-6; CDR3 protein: CASSHPPQGAAAFF; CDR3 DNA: TGTGCCAGCAGCCACCCCCCCCAGGGGGCAGCAGCTTTCTTT
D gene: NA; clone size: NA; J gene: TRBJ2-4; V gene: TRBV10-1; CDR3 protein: CASGFTTQAVSLAKNIQYF; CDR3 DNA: TGCGCCAGCGGCTTTACAACGCAGGCGGTATCCCTAGCCAAAAACATTCAGTACTTC
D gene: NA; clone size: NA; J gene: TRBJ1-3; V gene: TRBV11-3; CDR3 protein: CASSLAGNTIYF; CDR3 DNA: TGTGCCAGCAGTTTGGCTGGAAACACCATATATTTT
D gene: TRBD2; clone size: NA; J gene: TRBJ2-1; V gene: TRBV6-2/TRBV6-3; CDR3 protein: CASSYSRASGSHEQFF; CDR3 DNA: TGTGCCAGCAGTTACTCCCGCGCTAGCGGGAGTCATGAGCAGTTCTTC
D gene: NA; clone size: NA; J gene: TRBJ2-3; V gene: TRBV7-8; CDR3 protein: CASSPGGFDTDTQYF; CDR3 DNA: TGTGCCAGCAGCCCCGGGGGCTTTGATACAGATACGCAGTATTTT